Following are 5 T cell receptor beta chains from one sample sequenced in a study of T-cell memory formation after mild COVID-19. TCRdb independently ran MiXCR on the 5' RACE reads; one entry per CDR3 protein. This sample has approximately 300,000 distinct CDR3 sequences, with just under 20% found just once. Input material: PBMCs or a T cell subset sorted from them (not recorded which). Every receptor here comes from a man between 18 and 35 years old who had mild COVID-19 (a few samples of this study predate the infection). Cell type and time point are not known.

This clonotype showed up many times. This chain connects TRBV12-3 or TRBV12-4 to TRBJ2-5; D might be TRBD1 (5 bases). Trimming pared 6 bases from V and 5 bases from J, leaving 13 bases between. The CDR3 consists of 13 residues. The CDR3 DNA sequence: TGTGCCAGCAGCCAGGGTAACGGGGAGACCCAGTACTTC. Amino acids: CASSQGNGETQYF.

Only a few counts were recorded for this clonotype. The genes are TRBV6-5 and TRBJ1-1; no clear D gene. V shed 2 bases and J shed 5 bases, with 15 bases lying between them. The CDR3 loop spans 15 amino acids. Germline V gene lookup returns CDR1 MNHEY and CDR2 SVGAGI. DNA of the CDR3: TGTGCCAGCAGTTACGTGATGTCTCCCGGGACTGAAGCTTTCTTT. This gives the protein CASSYVMSPGTEAFF.

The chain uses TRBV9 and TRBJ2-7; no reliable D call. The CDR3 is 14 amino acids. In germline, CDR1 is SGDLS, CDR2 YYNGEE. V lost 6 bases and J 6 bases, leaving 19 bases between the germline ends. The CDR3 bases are TGTGCCAGCAACCCCTGGCTAGACCCCATCGAGCAGTACTTC. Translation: CASNPWLDPIEQYF.

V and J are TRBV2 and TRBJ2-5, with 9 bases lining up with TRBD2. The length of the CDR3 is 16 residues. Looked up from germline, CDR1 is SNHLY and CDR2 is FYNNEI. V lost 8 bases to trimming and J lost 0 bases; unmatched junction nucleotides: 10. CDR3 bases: TGTGCCAGCTCCGCTACGGAGCGGGGGGACCAAGAGACCCAGTACTTC. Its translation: CASSATERGDQETQYF. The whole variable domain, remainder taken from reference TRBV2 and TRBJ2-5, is EPEVTQTPSHQVTQMGQEVILRCVPISNHLYFYWYRQILGQKVEFLVSFYNNEISEKSEIFDDQFSVERPDGSNFTLKIRSTKLEDSAMYFCASSATERGDQETQYFGPGTRLLVL.

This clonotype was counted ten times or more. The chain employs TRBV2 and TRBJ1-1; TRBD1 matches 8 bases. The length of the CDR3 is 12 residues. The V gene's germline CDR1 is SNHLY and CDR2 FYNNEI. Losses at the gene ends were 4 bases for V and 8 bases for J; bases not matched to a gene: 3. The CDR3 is CASSGSGGEAFF. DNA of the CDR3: TGTGCCAGCAGTGGTTCAGGGGGCGAAGCTTTCTTT.